These T cell receptor beta chains were read from a single sample in a study of type 1 regulatory T cells. These receptors' targets are unknown. One entry per CDR3 protein, called by TCRdb with MiXCR from the reads. This table has about 62,000 distinct CDR3 sequences, less than 65% appearing once. The sequenced sample consisted of cultured non-Tr1 T cells, either the whole culture or a sorted T cell fraction (not recorded which). The receptors here all came from a human donor in good health. CDR3s include the opening cysteine and the closing phenylalanine or tryptophan. The order of the fields is clone size, D gene, J gene, V gene, CDR3 length, CDR3 DNA, CDR3 protein. D genes are given only for firm matches. Part of the rows lack a size; the others show once, few, many or a class for expanded clones.

size: once; D: TRBD1; J: TRBJ2-3; V: TRBV2; length: 15; DNA: TGTGCCAGCAGTGAAGCAAGGGACAGCGTAGATATGCAGTATTTT; CDR3: CASSEARDSVDMQYF
size: few; D: -; J: TRBJ1-1; V: TRBV9; length: 13; DNA: TGTGCCAGCAGCGTAGACTGGAACACTGAAGCTTTCTTT; CDR3: CASSVDWNTEAFF
size: -; D: TRBD2; J: TRBJ2-3; V: TRBV6-5; length: 14; DNA: TGTGCCAGCAGTCGCAAGCGGGAGGCAGATACGCAGTATTTT; CDR3: CASSRKREADTQYF
size: -; D: -; J: TRBJ2-5; V: TRBV5-4; length: 13; DNA: TGTGCCAGCAGCTTGGCAGGGGTGAAGACCCAGTACTTC; CDR3: CASSLAGVKTQYF
size: -; D: -; J: TRBJ1-2; V: TRBV12-3/TRBV12-4; length: 13; DNA: TGTGCCAGCAGCCCACAGCCTGCTTTGGGCTACACCTTC; CDR3: CASSPQPALGYTF
size: -; D: -; J: TRBJ2-3; V: TRBV20-1; length: 12; DNA: TGCAGTGTTACCGGGAGCACAGATACGCAGTATTTT; CDR3: CSVTGSTDTQYF
size: -; D: -; J: TRBJ2-5; V: TRBV5-5; length: 14; DNA: TGTGCCAGCAGCCGCCGACCCATCGGGGAGACCCAGTACTTC; CDR3: CASSRRPIGETQYF
size: -; D: -; J: TRBJ2-5; V: TRBV20-1; length: 12; DNA: TGCAGTGCTGAGCAAGAACAAGAGACCCAGTACTTC; CDR3: CSAEQEQETQYF
size: -; D: TRBD2; J: TRBJ2-3; V: TRBV7-9; length: 16; DNA: TGTGCCAGCAGCTTGCTGACTAGCGACAGCACAGATACGCAGTATTTT; CDR3: CASSLLTSDSTDTQYF
size: few; D: TRBD1; J: TRBJ2-5; V: TRBV6-5; length: 15; DNA: TGTGCCAGCAGTTACTTACCCAGGGGGCAGGAGACCCAGTACTTC; CDR3: CASSYLPRGQETQYF
size: -; D: TRBD2; J: TRBJ2-2; V: TRBV11-2; length: 16; DNA: TGTGCCAGCAGCCCCGGGACTAGCGGAGACCGCGGGGAGCTGTTTTTT; CDR3: CASSPGTSGDRGELFF